Below, 27 T cell receptor beta chains from the same sample are listed, as sequenced in a study of blood T cell repertoires in COVID-19. Assay used: immunoSEQ multiplex PCR; TCRdb lists only in-frame clones, some missing. Among 90,000 to 130,000 clones, roughly four fifths were seen once, and the ten largest hold 7.9%. The sequenced material came from peripheral blood. Receptors were obtained from a man between 70 and 80 years old with acute or convalescent COVID-19.

This clone is a singleton in its sample. The chain combines TRBV7-2 with TRBJ2-7; D may be TRBD2 (6 bases). The CDR3 is 12 amino acids. Trimming shortened V by 4 bases and J by 6 bases, and 10 bases separated the two germline ends. Germline CDR1 reads SGHTA; CDR2 reads FQGNSA. CDR3 region: CASSWGVGEQYF. Written as DNA, the CDR3 is TGTGCCAGCAGCTGGGGGGTGGGCGAGCAGTACTTC. The whole variable domain, filled in from reference TRBV7-2 and TRBJ2-7, reads GAGVSQSPSNKVTEKGKDVELRCDPISGHTALYWYRQSLGQGLEFLIYFQGNSAPDKSGLPSDRFSAERTGGSVSTLTIQRTQQEDSAVYLCASSWGVGEQYFGPGTRLTVT.

This clone was observed a handful of times. The chain combines TRBV29-1 with TRBJ1-5; a possible D gene is TRBD1 (5 bases). V was cut by 4 bases and J by 6 bases, with 10 bases left in between. CDR3 length equals 12 residues. Per germline, CDR1 SQVTM and CDR2 ANQGSEA. CDR3 loop: CSVAGGSQPQHF. The CDR3 region has the DNA TGCAGCGTTGCTGGGGGGAGTCAGCCCCAGCATTTT. Full variable domain (outside the CDR3, taken from reference TRBV29-1 and TRBJ1-5): SAVISQKPSRDICQRGTSLTIQCQVDSQVTMMFWYRQQPGQSLTLIATANQGSEATYESGFVIDKFPISRPNLTFSTLTVSNMSPEDSSIYLCSVAGGSQPQHFGDGTRLSIL.

The V gene is TRBV9, the J gene TRBJ1-3; no definite D call. V lost 4 bases, J lost 1 base, and 15 bases lay in between. The CDR3 is 16 amino acids. Germline values: CDR1 SGDLS, CDR2 YYNGEE. In nucleotides, the CDR3 is TGTGCCAGCAGCCCCCGCCATCAGACTTCTGGAAACACCATATATTTT. This translates into CASSPRHQTSGNTIYF.

This rearrangement joins TRBV6-5 to TRBJ1-3; D is possibly TRBD1 (5 bases). CDR3 size: 14 residues. Per the germline V gene, CDR1 is MNHEY and CDR2 is SVGAGI. V shed 7 bases and J shed 4 bases, with 14 bases lying between them. DNA of the CDR3: TGTGCCAGCAAGGTTCCAGGGATAGGAAACACCATATATTTT. It codes for CASKVPGIGNTIYF.

The V gene is TRBV18, the J gene TRBJ1-5; 9 nucleotides agree with TRBD1. Germline V CDR1 and CDR2: KGHSH, LQKENI. The CDR3 is 16 residues long. The V segment lost 3 bases and the J segment 2 bases; nucleotides outside the gene matches: 5. The CDR3 region is CASSPGQGYGNQPQHF. DNA of the CDR3: TGTGCCAGCTCACCGGGACAGGGTTATGGCAATCAGCCCCAGCATTTT.

This clone appeared a few times. The genes are TRBV24-1 and TRBJ2-4; 10 bases map to TRBD2. Germline V gives CDR1 KGHDR, CDR2 SFDVKD. With V trimmed by 4 bases and J by 6 bases, 5 bases remained unmatched. CDR3 length: 15 amino acids. The CDR3 DNA reads as TGTGCCACCAGTGACCCGCGGACTAGCGGAAACATTCAGTACTTC. As protein: CATSDPRTSGNIQYF.

The V gene is TRBV6-5, the J gene TRBJ1-1; D unclear. The CDR3 has 13 amino acids. From germline, CDR1 is MNHEY and CDR2 SVGAGI. Trimming pared 6 bases from V and 9 bases from J, leaving 17 bases between. Here the CDR3 reads CASRGPIARKAFF. CDR3 in DNA: TGTGCCAGCAGAGGCCCCATCGCCAGGAAAGCTTTCTTT.

J is TRBJ2-7 and V is TRBV12-3 or TRBV12-4; 10 bases are a match to TRBD2. V gave up 8 bases and J gave up 2 bases; unmatched junction bases: 3. CDR3 length: 13 residues. In DNA form, the CDR3 reads TGTGCCAGCGTACTAGCGGGGACCTACGAGCAGTACTTC. Amino acid sequence: CASVLAGTYEQYF.

The gene calls are TRBV6-5 and TRBJ2-3; no reliable D call. The CDR3 totals 11 residues. V shed 6 bases and J shed 6 bases, with 7 bases lying between them. Germline assignment: CDR1 MNHEY and CDR2 SVGAGI. This chain's CDR3 is CASRLMDTQYF. Here the CDR3 DNA reads TGTGCCAGCAGACTTATGGATACGCAGTATTTT.

This chain joins TRBV6-5 and TRBJ1-1; TRBD1 aligns across 9 bases. The CDR3 consists of 14 residues. Germline V CDR1 and CDR2: MNHEY, SVGAGI. Trimming cost V 6 bases and J 10 bases; bases outside gene matches: 12. The chain's CDR3 is CASRRDREGSVAFF. CDR3 in DNA: TGTGCCAGCAGACGGGACAGGGAGGGTTCGGTAGCTTTCTTT.

The J gene is TRBJ2-5, the V gene TRBV28; D not resolved. Germline values: CDR1 MDHEN, CDR2 SYDVKM. With 1 base removed from V and 5 bases from J, the gap between germline ends came to 8 bases. This CDR3 is built from 13 residues. The CDR3, as DNA: TGTGCCAGCAGTTTATTCTCTTCGGAGACCCAGTACTTC. Translation gives CASSLFSSETQYF.

This clone was picked up a small number of times. The chain couples TRBV6-1 to TRBJ1-3; D unresolved. This CDR3 has 14 residues. Trimming took 2 bases from V and 3 from J, leaving 8 bases between them. Germline lookup yields CDR1 MNHNS and CDR2 SASEGT. The CDR3 reads CASSERHIGNTIYF. DNA for the CDR3: TGTGCCAGCAGTGAAAGACATATTGGAAACACCATATATTTT.

The V gene is TRBV19, the J gene TRBJ2-3; TRBD2 matches at 9 bases. The J segment lost 7 bases and the V segment lost 6 bases, leaving 11 bases of the junction unmatched. CDR3 size: 15 residues. CDR1 LNHDA and CDR2 SQIVND come from the germline V gene (reference sequence). The CDR3 DNA sequence: TGTGCCAGTAGAACGGCTAGCGGGACCCTCCATACGCAGTATTTT. This encodes CASRTASGTLHTQYF.

This chain uses TRBV4-1 with TRBJ1-4; possibly TRBD1 for D (5 bases). In germline, CDR1 is MGHRA, CDR2 YSYEKL. V lost 0 bases, J lost 3 bases, and 23 bases lay in between. The CDR3 loop spans 20 amino acids. In DNA form, the CDR3 reads TGCGCCAGCAGCCAAGATCGGTCTGGGGTAAGGGGTTCAGCTAATGAAAAACTGTTTTTT. It is translated as CASSQDRSGVRGSANEKLFF.

The V and J genes are TRBV5-1 and TRBJ1-6, with D perhaps TRBD1 (6 bases). Trimming left V 5 bases short and J 10 bases short, with 22 bases between. Germline CDR1 reads SGHRS; CDR2 reads YFSETQ. This CDR3 is 16 amino acids long. The CDR3 coding sequence is TGCGCCAGCAGATCATCATTCGGGGACACCTCATCACCCCTCCACTTT. The encoded protein is CASRSSFGDTSSPLHF.

V and J are TRBV6-5 and TRBJ2-2, with TRBD2 as a possible D gene (7 bases). Trimming shortened V by 8 bases and J by 2 bases, and 15 bases separated the two germline ends. This CDR3 has 15 residues. Germline V gene data show CDR1 as MNHEY and CDR2 as SVGAGI. Here the CDR3 reads CASRGRGINTGELFF. In DNA form, the CDR3 reads TGTGCCAGCCGGGGGAGGGGGATAAACACCGGGGAGCTGTTTTTT.

The rearrangement links TRBV5-1 to TRBJ2-7; 12 positions agree with TRBD2. CDR1 is SGHRS and CDR2 is YFSETQ in the germline V gene. The length of the CDR3 is 14 residues. Trimming took 4 bases from V and 5 from J; bases not matched to a gene: 4. The CDR3 DNA reads as TGCGCCAGCAGCCAGACTAGCGGGGGCGACGAGCAGTACTTC. It specifies CASSQTSGGDEQYF.

Only a few counts were recorded for this clone. This sequence joins TRBV19 and TRBJ1-4; D is unresolved. Germline CDR1 is LNHDA and CDR2 is SQIVND (reference sequence). The CDR3 is 15 residues long. Deletions cut 5 bases from V and 7 bases from J, with 17 bases between. The DNA of the CDR3 is TGTGCCAGTAGTCTCTCGGGTTCGCGGGGTGAAAAACTGTTTTTT. It translates to CASSLSGSRGEKLFF.

The CDR3 nucleotides read TGTGCCAGCAGCCCACTCGGCACTGAAGCTTTCTTT. It yields the protein CASSPLGTEAFF. This chain uses TRBV3-1 (or the pseudogene TRBV3-2) with TRBJ1-1; no definite D call. Germline-derived CDR1 and CDR2 are LGHDT and YNNKEL (reference sequence). Trimming cost V 4 bases and J 4 bases, with 7 bases left between them. This CDR3 has 12 amino acids.

The chain is built from TRBV5-1 and TRBJ1-6; 8 positions match TRBD1. V shed 4 bases and J 7 bases; nucleotides not matched to a gene: 7. The germline gives CDR1 SGHRS, CDR2 YFSETQ. The CDR3 contains 15 residues. CDR3 bases: TGCGCCAGCAGCGATGACAGGGGATGGAATTCACCCCTCCACTTT. Amino acids: CASSDDRGWNSPLHF.

The chain is built from TRBV10-3 and TRBJ2-1, with D maybe TRBD1 (5 bases). Germline V gene sequence: CDR1 ENHRY, CDR2 SYGVKD. V shed 10 bases and J shed 0 bases, with 10 bases lying between them. This CDR3 has 13 residues. The CDR3 spells CATQRGSYNEQFF. CDR3 nucleotides: TGTGCCACTCAAAGGGGCTCCTACAATGAGCAGTTCTTC.

This chain connects TRBV30 to TRBJ2-2; D is possibly TRBD1 (6 bases). Germline CDR1 GTSNPN, CDR2 SVGIG (reference sequence). This CDR3 contains 15 residues. V lost 5 bases and J lost 6, with 19 bases in between. The CDR3 reads CAWLIRDTRPGELFF. The CDR3, as DNA: TGTGCCTGGCTCATCCGGGACACCCGGCCCGGGGAGCTGTTTTTT.

The chain has TRBV27 and TRBJ1-5; D unresolved. The CDR3 is made up of 12 amino acids. The germline gives CDR1 MNHEY, CDR2 SMNVEV (reference sequence). The V end was cut by 8 bases, the J end by 4 bases, with 9 bases between. The CDR3 DNA sequence: TGTGCCAGCCGGACGGGAAATCAGCCCCAGCATTTT. Translation gives CASRTGNQPQHF.

This rearrangement joins TRBV24-1 to TRBJ1-1; D gene unclear. Trimming removed 2 bases at V and 1 base at J, with 7 bases between. Germline V gene lookup returns CDR1 KGHDR and CDR2 SFDVKD. The CDR3 totals 14 residues. The CDR3 DNA is TGTGCCACCAGTGATTCGGGGTCGAACACTGAAGCTTTCTTT. Its protein is CATSDSGSNTEAFF.

This chain links TRBV11-3 with TRBJ2-3; 10 bases agree with TRBD1. The CDR3 spans 18 residues. The germline V gene has CDR1 SGHNT and CDR2 YENEEA. The J segment lost 5 bases and the V segment lost 4 bases, leaving 15 bases of the junction unmatched. For the CDR3, the DNA is TGTGCCAGCAGCTCGACCTGGACAGGGGGGGATGATGGAGATACGCAGTATTTT. Residues: CASSSTWTGGDDGDTQYF.

The chain carries TRBV28 and TRBJ2-5; TRBD1 matches 8 bases. The CDR3 runs to 15 residues. CDR1 MDHEN and CDR2 SYDVKM come from the germline V gene. The junction had 9 bases not matched to a gene; V was cut back by 3 bases and J by 6 bases. The CDR3 spells CASSFGAGGLKTQYF. The CDR3 coding sequence is TGTGCCAGCAGTTTCGGGGCAGGGGGCTTGAAGACCCAGTACTTC.

The DNA of the CDR3 is TGTGCCAGCAGGAAGGACAGAGGGGAAAAACTGTTTTTT. Translated: CASRKDRGEKLFF. The rearrangement uses TRBV5-4 and TRBJ1-4, with D perhaps matching TRBD1 (6 bases). Germline values: CDR1 SGHNT, CDR2 YYREEE (reference sequence). This CDR3 comprises 13 residues. V dropped 5 bases and J dropped 8 bases, with 13 bases sitting between them.